This TCR beta chain was sequenced in a study of blood T cells in healthy people across ages. Study results and caveats: Nothing was known about donor CMV status, and this possibly confounded expanded clonotype changes. Unsorted PBMCs prevented conclusive naive versus antigen-experienced comparison. Among T cells, TCR beta diversity per million cells dropped roughly linearly as age rose.

The second PCR ran about 6 to 12 cycles with a sample-barcoded 5' primer and J-beta primers. TCRdb reprocessed the 5' RACE reads via MiXCR and lists one record per CDR3 protein. Seen here are roughly 1.5 million distinct CDR3 sequences, 35% to 45% observed once, and the top ten hold approximately 4.1%. The CDR3 covers 14 residues. Germline CDR1 is MNHNY and CDR2 is SVGAGI (reference sequence). V lost 4 bases, J lost 6 bases, and 8 bases stayed unmatched. With respect to this clonotype: Its antigen is unknown.

No fewer than 5.5 micrograms of total RNA were isolated from every sample. The sample was blood. This TCR came from a woman between 18 and 30 years old in good health. V is TRBV6-6 and J is TRBJ1-1; TRBD1 agrees at 7 bases. CDR3 bases: TGTGCCAGCAGTTTAACAGGGGCACTGGCTGAAGCTTTCTTT. Protein product: CASSLTGALAEAFF.